The TCR beta chain described here comes from a study of blood T cell repertoires in COVID-19. Losses at the gene ends were 5 bases for V and 3 bases for J; bases not matched to a gene: 2. Germline V gives CDR1 MDHEN, CDR2 SYDVKM. The CDR3 extends over 15 amino acids. Only a few counts were recorded for this clone. Assay used: immunoSEQ multiplex PCR; TCRdb lists only in-frame clones, some missing. The sample has under 55,000 clones; 83% are singletons. This clonotype originated in a human donor in a cohort sampled during active COVID-19. What was sequenced was peripheral blood. The rearrangement joins TRBV28 to TRBJ2-2; 11 bases are shared with TRBD2. CDR3 amino acids: CASSPSGGYTGELFF. The CDR3 DNA is TGTGCCAGCAGTCCTAGCGGGGGGTACACCGGGGAGCTGTTTTTT.